This T cell receptor beta chain is drawn from a study of blood T cell repertoires in COVID-19. About the research overall: Whether acute or convalescent, the COVID-19 samples came from the United States, Italy and Spain. Nucleic acid was either cDNA or gDNA, and it came from T cells, B-cell-depleted T cells, or PBMCs.

Methods used by the authors: Amplification of reference gene primers was used by the study to estimate nucleated cell counts. Generated by immunoSEQ multiplex PCR, the TCRdb table keeps only in-frame clones and is missing some. The V and J calls and clone size come from that table; D and trimming were worked out from the DNA. The repertoire includes 130,000 to 150,000 clones, 80% to 90% of them detected once, and 5.5% to 8% sits in the top ten. This receptor was identified in a woman aged 45-65 years in a cohort sampled during active or convalescent COVID-19. Sequencing input: peripheral blood.

As DNA, the CDR3 is TGCGCCAGCAGCGCCGAGTCGAGGGAAGCTTTCTTT. Residues: CASSAESREAFF. The J gene is TRBJ1-1, the V gene TRBV5-1; no firm D call. The germline V and J ends were trimmed by 4 bases and 8 bases, with 12 bases remaining between them. This CDR3 region has 12 residues. Germline V gene sequence: CDR1 SGHRS, CDR2 YFSETQ.